This T cell receptor (beta chain) was observed in a study of blood T cell repertoires in COVID-19. Participant ages covered about 18 to 89 years across around 22 US areas. Cohort assignment relied on participant-reported clinical history. Libraries were prepared by immunoSEQ multiplex PCR; TCRdb keeps only in-frame clonotypes and omits some of them. This table holds approximately 390,000 clones, nearly 90% found once. The clonotype was recovered from a woman between 35 and 50 years old with acute COVID-19. Sample: PBMCs or T cells enriched from blood (not recorded which).

The CDR3 spells CASSTGTAYGYTF. The CDR3 coding sequence is TGTGCCAGCTCCACCGGGACAGCCTATGGCTACACCTTC. The rearrangement links TRBV6-5 to TRBJ1-2; 7 nucleotides line up with TRBD1. The CDR3 runs 13 residues. V shed 8 bases, J shed 4 bases, and the junction held 7 bases outside the gene matches. Germline CDR1 is MNHEY and CDR2 is SVGAGI.